This T cell receptor (beta chain) was identified in a study of regulatory T cells in long-lasting Graves disease. At the level of the study: Treatment with antithyroid drugs for over 5 years, together with positive TSH receptor antibodies, meant persistent Graves' disease.

Combining iRepertoire HTBI primers with Arm-PCR of CDR3 regions, the authors built TCR beta libraries. Authors' analysis steps: The samples yielded 55 to 75 TRBV and 13 to 15 TRBJ segments. From the multiplex PCR reads, TCRdb called clonotypes with MiXCR, one entry per CDR3 protein. These V and J calls originate from TCRdb's pipeline instead of the authors' own analysis. Here the sample spans 350,000 to 450,000 distinct CDR3 sequences, around 23% being singletons. This clonotype has a count of ten or more. What it recognizes is unknown. Time point specified: persistent/refractory GD, antithyroid drugs over 5 years with positive TRAb. Extracted PBMC RNA gave rise to the TCR library. Graves' disease diagnoses used American Thyroid Association guidelines. The V end lost 0 bases, the J end lost 3 bases, and 15 bases lay between the germline ends. Germline CDR1 DFQATT, CDR2 SNEGSKA (reference sequence). CDR3 length: 15 amino acids.

Findings of the study overall: Persistent patients had more shared public clonotypes (around 2,800) than new patients (about 880).

This clonotype originated in a female donor with Graves disease. The rearrangement links TRBV20-1 to TRBJ2-7; TRBD2 is a possible D gene (5 bases). The source was peripheral blood mononuclear cells (PBMCs), collected when the disease was refractory, from a patient treated with antithyroid drugs. For the CDR3, the DNA is TGCAGTGCTAGAGATCTCCCGGGGTCGGGCTACGAGCAGTACTTC. Its protein is CSARDLPGSGYEQYF.